The 27 T cell receptor beta chains below were found in one sample sequenced in a study of early T cells in non-severe SARS-CoV-2 infection. TCRdb reprocessed the 5' RACE reads with MiXCR, giving one entry per CDR3 protein. The sample holds 37,000 or so distinct CDR3 sequences; about 6.3% are singletons and the top ten take around 6.3%. The sample was whole blood. The receptors derive from an adult who was a healthcare worker with PCR-confirmed SARS-CoV-2 infection or an uninfected control (not recorded which).

The chain is built from TRBV7-2 and TRBJ1-6; D is unresolved. The CDR3 length is 13 residues. V dropped 3 bases and J dropped 8 bases, with 8 bases sitting between them. Germline V gene data show CDR1 as SGHTA and CDR2 as FQGNSA. In DNA form, the CDR3 reads TGTGCCAGCAGCTTTCTCGGGGATTCACCCCTCCACTTT. Amino acid sequence: CASSFLGDSPLHF.

The sample holds a few counts of this clonotype. This chain connects TRBV5-6 to TRBJ2-2; 7 bases map to TRBD1. The germline V gene encodes CDR1 SGHDT and CDR2 YYEEEE. The CDR3 has 13 amino acids. V lost 10 bases and J lost 2; bases outside the gene matches: 5. Written as DNA, the CDR3 is TGTGCCGCGCGACAGGGAAACACCGGGGAGCTGTTTTTT. Protein: CAARQGNTGELFF. The complete variable domain, with remaining parts taken from reference TRBV5-6 and TRBJ2-2, reads DAGVTQSPTHLIKTRGQQVTLRCSPKSGHDTVSWYQQALGQGPQFIFQYYEEEERQRGNFPDRFSGHQFPNYSSELNVNALLLGDSALYLCAARQGNTGELFFGEGSRLTVL.

This clonotype has ten or more counts. The chain uses TRBV28 and TRBJ1-5; D remains ambiguous. Germline CDR1 MDHEN, CDR2 SYDVKM. V was shortened by 5 bases and J by 8 bases, with 13 bases between the two germline ends. This CDR3 has 13 amino acids. Here the CDR3 reads CASSASLSEPQHF. In nucleotides, the CDR3 is TGTGCCAGCAGTGCATCCTTAAGTGAGCCCCAGCATTTT.

The chain uses TRBV4-2 and TRBJ2-2, with D possibly being TRBD1 (5 bases). V lost 0 bases and J 7 bases, leaving 18 bases between the germline ends. The CDR3 totals 17 residues. Germline CDR1 LGHNA, CDR2 YNFKEQ. The CDR3 DNA reads TGTGCCAGCAGCCAAGAAAGGGCAGGGCCATCGATCGGGGAGCTGTTTTTT. This translates into CASSQERAGPSIGELFF.

This clonotype was seen repeatedly, ten times or more. Written as DNA, the CDR3 is TGTGCCAGCAGCGCCCGGCCTGTTCTGAACACTGAAGCTTTCTTT. Protein: CASSARPVLNTEAFF. This chain joins TRBV7-8 and TRBJ1-1, with unresolved D. The germline V gene has CDR1 SGHVS and CDR2 FQNEAQ. The CDR3 is 15 amino acids. Trimming cost V 5 bases and J 0 bases, with 13 bases left between them.

In its sample, this clonotype was seen many times. The V and J genes are TRBV27 and TRBJ2-1; D gene uncertain. The CDR3 runs 15 residues. CDR1 MNHEY and CDR2 SMNVEV come from the germline V gene (reference sequence). V lost 2 bases and J 6 bases, leaving 14 bases between the germline ends. The CDR3 DNA reads TGTGCCAGCAGTTTACAACCGCTGACTTCCAATGAGCAGTTCTTC. It codes for CASSLQPLTSNEQFF.

The CDR3 protein is CASSDPPLAVRKNSYNEQFF. CDR3 nucleotide sequence: TGTGCCAGCAGCGATCCCCCCCTGGCGGTAAGAAAAAACTCCTACAATGAGCAGTTCTTC. This sequence joins TRBV9 and TRBJ2-1; no firm D call. CDR3 length equals 20 residues. Germline V gene lookup returns CDR1 SGDLS and CDR2 YYNGEE. The V gene lost 3 bases and the J gene lost 0 bases, with 25 bases spanning the gap.

This clonotype was recorded many times. V and J are TRBV20-1 and TRBJ2-1, with D perhaps TRBD2 (6 bases). Between the trimmed V and J ends, which lost 6 bases and 4 bases, there was a span of 16 bases. The CDR3 extends over 14 amino acids. Germline V gene sequence: CDR1 DFQATT, CDR2 SNEGSKA (reference sequence). CDR3 residues: CSATRDSQYNEQFF. CDR3 nucleotides: TGCAGTGCGACGAGGGACTCACAATACAATGAGCAGTTCTTC.

The CDR3 protein is CASSQGTGLNTEAFF. CDR3 coding DNA: TGTGCCAGCAGCCAAGGAACGGGGCTGAACACTGAAGCTTTCTTT. The V call is TRBV3-1, the J call TRBJ1-1; D is perhaps TRBD1 (5 bases). Trimming pared 1 base from V and 0 bases from J, leaving 9 bases between. The germline V gene encodes CDR1 LGHDT and CDR2 YNNKEL (reference sequence). CDR3 length: 15 amino acids.

This clonotype was counted between two and nine times. The V and J genes are TRBV20-1 and TRBJ2-3; 12 positions match TRBD2. CDR3 size: 15 residues. The V and J ends lost 5 bases and 1 base, in that order; junction bases with no gene match: 4. CDR1 and CDR2 (germline): DFQATT, SNEGSKA (reference sequence). The CDR3 DNA is TGCAGTGCTCAACGACTAGCGGGGGGCACAGATACGCAGTATTTT. This codes for CSAQRLAGGTDTQYF.

This clonotype has ten or more counts. The chain is built from TRBV2 and TRBJ2-3, with TRBD1 matching 8 bases. The J segment lost 1 base and the V segment lost 5 bases, leaving 5 bases of the junction unmatched. From germline, CDR1 is SNHLY and CDR2 FYNNEI. The CDR3 is 15 amino acids. CDR3 residues: CASSRQGTRTDTQYF. The CDR3 region has the DNA TGTGCCAGCAGTAGACAGGGGACTCGCACAGATACGCAGTATTTT.

This clonotype was seen many times. This chain joins TRBV6-6 and TRBJ1-6, with 10 positions matching TRBD1. Germline CDR1 MNHNY, CDR2 SVGAGI (reference sequence). The CDR3 covers 14 residues. The V gene end was trimmed by 7 bases and the J gene end by 10 bases; junction bases not matched to a gene: 7. The CDR3 DNA follows: TGTGCCAGCATCCGGGGACAGGGGAAATCACCCCTCCACTTT. This encodes CASIRGQGKSPLHF.

This clonotype occurred a few times. The genes are TRBV10-1 and TRBJ1-1, with 10 positions matching TRBD1. Germline V gives CDR1 WNHNN, CDR2 SYGVQD (reference sequence). V was clipped by 8 bases and J by 0 bases; unmatched bases: 3. The CDR3 extends over 14 amino acids. In DNA form, the CDR3 reads TGCGCCAGCCGGGGACAGGGGATGAACACTGAAGCTTTCTTT. Encoded protein: CASRGQGMNTEAFF.

This clonotype has ten or more counts. CDR3 sequence (DNA): TGTGCCAGCAGTGCAGACAGGGACACCGGGGAGCTGTTTTTT. It translates to CASSADRDTGELFF. The V gene is TRBV6-4, the J gene TRBJ2-2; 7 bases are shared with TRBD1. CDR3 length: 14 residues. Trimming removed 4 bases from V and 3 bases from J; junction bases left unmatched: 2. Looked up from germline, CDR1 is MRHNA and CDR2 is SNTAGT.

The chain has TRBV29-1 and TRBJ2-5; D not certain. This CDR3 region has 12 residues. Germline V lookup: CDR1 SQVTM, CDR2 ANQGSEA. V was cut by 4 bases and J by 2 bases, with 8 bases left in between. The CDR3 DNA reads TGCAGCGTTGTATTCCAGCAAGAGACCCAGTACTTC. Translated, it gives CSVVFQQETQYF.

This chain links TRBV18 with TRBJ2-7, with 13 bases identical to TRBD2. The CDR3 is 15 amino acids. Germline CDR1 KGHSH, CDR2 LQKENI. V shed 6 bases and J 5 bases; nucleotides not matched to a gene: 7. CDR3 DNA: TGTGCCAGCTCGCGGACTAGCGGGAGAGGCGACGAGCAGTACTTC. As protein: CASSRTSGRGDEQYF.

This chain connects TRBV7-9 to TRBJ2-2; D is perhaps TRBD2 (6 bases). Germline V gives CDR1 SEHNR, CDR2 FQNEAQ (reference sequence). Trimming shortened V by 3 bases and J by 0 bases, and 8 bases separated the two germline ends. The CDR3 has 15 residues. The CDR3 loop reads CASSFGTSNTGELFF. The CDR3 DNA sequence: TGTGCCAGCAGCTTCGGGACTTCGAACACCGGGGAGCTGTTTTTT.

Many counts were recorded for this clonotype. This chain links TRBV20-1 with TRBJ2-5; TRBD2 agrees at 8 bases. Germline CDR1 DFQATT, CDR2 SNEGSKA (reference sequence). The CDR3 length is 13 residues. Losses at the gene ends were 5 bases for V and 5 bases for J; bases not matched to a gene: 7. The CDR3 loop is CSALGLAAETQYF. Written as DNA, the CDR3 is TGCAGTGCTTTAGGACTAGCTGCGGAGACCCAGTACTTC.

The chain combines TRBV5-1 with TRBJ2-1; possibly TRBD2 for D (5 bases). Trimming removed 4 bases from V and 9 bases from J, with 14 bases in between. CDR1 and CDR2 from the germline V gene are SGHRS and YFSETQ. The CDR3 sequence is 13 residues long. CDR3: CASSPRADIEQFF. The CDR3 region has the DNA TGCGCCAGCAGCCCGAGAGCGGATATTGAGCAGTTCTTC.

The chain uses TRBV7-2 and TRBJ2-1; maybe TRBD2 (5 bases). V lost 4 bases to trimming and J lost 8 bases, with 12 bases between them. CDR3 length: 13 amino acids. Germline V gene data show CDR1 as SGHTA and CDR2 as FQGNSA. The CDR3 DNA reads TGTGCCAGCAGCTCAACTAGTAAAGATGAGCAGTTCTTC. Residues: CASSSTSKDEQFF. The complete variable domain, with remaining parts taken from reference TRBV7-2 and TRBJ2-1, reads GAGVSQSPSNKVTEKGKDVELRCDPISGHTALYWYRQSLGQGLEFLIYFQGNSAPDKSGLPSDRFSAERTGGSVSTLTIQRTQQEDSAVYLCASSSTSKDEQFFGPGTRLTVL.

There are a few counts of this clonotype. The chain has TRBV30 and TRBJ2-2, with a weak D call TRBD2 (6 bases). The CDR3 is 16 residues long. CDR1 GTSNPN and CDR2 SVGIG come from the germline V gene (reference sequence). The V end lost 0 bases, the J end lost 1 base, and 12 bases lay between the germline ends. In DNA form, the CDR3 reads TGTGCCTGGAGTGTACCCGGGAGTAAGAACACCGGGGAGCTGTTTTTT. It translates to CAWSVPGSKNTGELFF.

This clonotype was picked up many times. The chain uses TRBV18 and TRBJ1-3; D is ambiguous. Trimming stripped 2 bases from V and 4 bases from J, with 12 bases between. The germline V gene encodes CDR1 KGHSH and CDR2 LQKENI. The CDR3 covers 15 residues. The CDR3 protein is CASSPGSVSGNTIYF. Written as DNA, the CDR3 is TGTGCCAGCTCACCAGGGTCGGTATCCGGAAACACCATATATTTT.

This clonotype was seen many times. This chain uses TRBV18 with TRBJ2-7; no firm D call. V was clipped by 5 bases and J by 0 bases, with 2 bases between them. Germline CDR1 KGHSH, CDR2 LQKENI. The CDR3 is 11 amino acids. CDR3: CASSTSYEQYF. CDR3 DNA: TGTGCCAGCTCAACCTCCTACGAGCAGTACTTC.

The table lists this clonotype with a few counts. The rearrangement links TRBV28 to TRBJ2-1, with 8 nucleotides matching TRBD2. Germline values: CDR1 MDHEN, CDR2 SYDVKM. The CDR3 consists of 14 residues. The V segment lost 9 bases and the J segment 8 bases; nucleotides outside the gene matches: 12. Written as DNA, the CDR3 is TGTGCCAGGGAGAGCGGGAGCTTGGGCGATGAGCAGTTCTTC. This codes for CARESGSLGDEQFF. Drawing the rest from reference TRBV28 and TRBJ2-1, the complete variable domain is DVKVTQSSRYLVKRTGEKVFLECVQDMDHENMFWYRQDPGLGLRLIYFSYDVKMKEKGDIPEGYSVSREKKERFSLILESASTNQTSMYLCARESGSLGDEQFFGPGTRLTVL.

This clonotype appeared a few times. The chain combines TRBV7-2 with TRBJ2-2; D is possibly TRBD2 (5 bases). The ends were cut back, 4 bases at V and 0 bases at J, with 15 bases in the middle. The CDR3 totals 17 residues. In germline, CDR1 is SGHTA, CDR2 FQGNSA. CDR3 DNA sequence: TGTGCCAGCAGCTCCGACACCGGGATCTCGAACACCGGGGAGCTGTTTTTT. The encoded protein is CASSSDTGISNTGELFF.

This clonotype was detected ten times or more. CDR3 coding DNA: TGTGCCTGGGGACACTCGGCTCCCGGGGAGCTGTTTTTT. Amino acid sequence: CAWGHSAPGELFF. This chain joins TRBV30 and TRBJ2-2, with D maybe TRBD1 (5 bases). Looked up from germline, CDR1 is GTSNPN and CDR2 is SVGIG (reference sequence). Deletions cut 5 bases from V and 6 bases from J, with 13 bases between. This CDR3 is 13 amino acids long.

The sample holds many counts of this clonotype. The chain links TRBV2 to TRBJ1-5, with D perhaps TRBD1 (5 bases). The germline V and J ends were trimmed by 3 bases and 11 bases, with 11 bases remaining between them. Germline CDR1 SNHLY, CDR2 FYNNEI. The CDR3 has 12 amino acids. This CDR3 is CASSEGSRAQHF. The CDR3 nucleotides read TGTGCCAGCAGTGAGGGGAGCAGGGCCCAGCATTTT.